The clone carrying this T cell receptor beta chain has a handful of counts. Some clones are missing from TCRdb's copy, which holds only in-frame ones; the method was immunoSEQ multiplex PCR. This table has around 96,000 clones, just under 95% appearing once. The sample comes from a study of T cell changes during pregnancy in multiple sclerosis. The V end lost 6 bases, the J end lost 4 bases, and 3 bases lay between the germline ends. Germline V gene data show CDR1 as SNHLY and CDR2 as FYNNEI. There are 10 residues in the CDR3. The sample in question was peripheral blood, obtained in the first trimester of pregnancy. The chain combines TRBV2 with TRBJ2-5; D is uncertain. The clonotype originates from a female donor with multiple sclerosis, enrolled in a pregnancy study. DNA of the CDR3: TGTGCCAGCAGCTTAGAGACCCAGTACTTC. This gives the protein CASSLETQYF.